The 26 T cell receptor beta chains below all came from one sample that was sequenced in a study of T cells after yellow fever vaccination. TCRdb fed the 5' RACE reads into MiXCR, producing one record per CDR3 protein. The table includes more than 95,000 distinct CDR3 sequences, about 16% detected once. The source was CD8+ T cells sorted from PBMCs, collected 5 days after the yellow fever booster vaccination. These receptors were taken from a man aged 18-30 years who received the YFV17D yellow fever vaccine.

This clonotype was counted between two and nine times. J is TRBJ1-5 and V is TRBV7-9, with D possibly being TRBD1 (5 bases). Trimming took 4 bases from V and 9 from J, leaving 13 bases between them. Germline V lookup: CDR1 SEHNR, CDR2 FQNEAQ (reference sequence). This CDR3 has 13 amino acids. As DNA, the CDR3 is TGTGCCAGCAGCTCCGGGACCCAAGGGCCCCAGCATTTT. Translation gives CASSSGTQGPQHF. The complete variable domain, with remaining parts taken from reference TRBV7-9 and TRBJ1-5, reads DTGVSQNPRHKITKRGQNVTFRCDPISEHNRLYWYRQTLGQGPEFLTYFQNEAQLEKSRLLSDRFSAERPKGSFSTLEIQRTEQGDSAMYLCASSSGTQGPQHFGDGTRLSIL.

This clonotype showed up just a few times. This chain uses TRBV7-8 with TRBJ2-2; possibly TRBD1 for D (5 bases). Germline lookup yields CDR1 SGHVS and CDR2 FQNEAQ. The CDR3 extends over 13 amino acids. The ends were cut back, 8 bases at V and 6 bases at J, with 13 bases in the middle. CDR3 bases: TGTGCCAGCGACAGTTTAAGGGCCGGGGAGCTGTTTTTT. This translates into CASDSLRAGELFF. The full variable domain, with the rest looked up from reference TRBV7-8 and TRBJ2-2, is GAGVSQSPRYKVAKRGQDVALRCDPISGHVSLFWYQQALGQGPEFLTYFQNEAQLDKSGLPSDRFFAERPEGSVSTLKIQRTQQEDSAVYLCASDSLRAGELFFGEGSRLTVL.

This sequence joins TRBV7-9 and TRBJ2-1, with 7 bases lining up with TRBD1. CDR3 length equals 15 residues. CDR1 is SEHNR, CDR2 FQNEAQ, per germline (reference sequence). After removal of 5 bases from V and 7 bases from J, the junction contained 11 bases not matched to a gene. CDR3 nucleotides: TGTGCCAGCAGCGCAACCGGGCCCAGGGGGAATGAGCAGTTCTTC. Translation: CASSATGPRGNEQFF. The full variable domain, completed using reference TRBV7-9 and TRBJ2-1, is DTGVSQNPRHKITKRGQNVTFRCDPISEHNRLYWYRQTLGQGPEFLTYFQNEAQLEKSRLLSDRFSAERPKGSFSTLEIQRTEQGDSAMYLCASSATGPRGNEQFFGPGTRLTVL.

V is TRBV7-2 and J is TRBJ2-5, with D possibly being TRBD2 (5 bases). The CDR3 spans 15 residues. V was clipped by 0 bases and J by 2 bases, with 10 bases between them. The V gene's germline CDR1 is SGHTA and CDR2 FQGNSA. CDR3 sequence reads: CASSLALRGQETQYF. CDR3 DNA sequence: TGTGCCAGCAGCTTAGCGCTAAGAGGGCAAGAGACCCAGTACTTC. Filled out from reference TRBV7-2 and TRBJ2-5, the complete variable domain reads GAGVSQSPSNKVTEKGKDVELRCDPISGHTALYWYRQSLGQGLEFLIYFQGNSAPDKSGLPSDRFSAERTGGSVSTLTIQRTQQEDSAVYLCASSLALRGQETQYFGPGTRLLVL.

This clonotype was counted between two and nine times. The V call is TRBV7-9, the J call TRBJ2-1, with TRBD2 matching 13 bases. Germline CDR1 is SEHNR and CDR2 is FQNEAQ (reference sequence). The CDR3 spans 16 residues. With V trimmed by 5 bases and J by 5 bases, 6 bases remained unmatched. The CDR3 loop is CASSPAGLAGNNEQFF. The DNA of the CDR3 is TGTGCCAGCAGCCCCGCGGGACTAGCGGGGAACAATGAGCAGTTCTTC.

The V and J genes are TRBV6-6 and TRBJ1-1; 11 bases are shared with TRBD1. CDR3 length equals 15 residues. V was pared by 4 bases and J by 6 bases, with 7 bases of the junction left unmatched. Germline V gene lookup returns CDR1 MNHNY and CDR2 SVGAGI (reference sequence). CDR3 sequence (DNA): TGTGCCAGCAGTTCGGGACAGGGGGGTTGGGCTGAAGCTTTCTTT. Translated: CASSSGQGGWAEAFF.

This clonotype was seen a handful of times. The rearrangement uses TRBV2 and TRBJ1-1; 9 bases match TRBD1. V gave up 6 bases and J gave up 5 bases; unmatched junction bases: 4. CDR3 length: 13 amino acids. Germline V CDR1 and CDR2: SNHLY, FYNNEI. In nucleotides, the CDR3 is TGTGCCAGCAGGGACAGGGGTCGGACTGAAGCTTTCTTT. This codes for CASRDRGRTEAFF.

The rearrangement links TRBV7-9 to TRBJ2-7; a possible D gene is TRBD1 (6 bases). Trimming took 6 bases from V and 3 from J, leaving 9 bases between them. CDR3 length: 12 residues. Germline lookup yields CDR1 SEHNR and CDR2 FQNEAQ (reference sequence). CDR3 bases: TGTGCCAGCAGTCGACAGGTCTACGAGCAGTACTTC. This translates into CASSRQVYEQYF.

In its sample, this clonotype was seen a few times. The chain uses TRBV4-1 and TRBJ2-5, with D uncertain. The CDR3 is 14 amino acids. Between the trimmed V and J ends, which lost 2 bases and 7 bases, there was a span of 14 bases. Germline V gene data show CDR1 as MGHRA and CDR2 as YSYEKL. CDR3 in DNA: TGCGCCAGCAGCCAACTAAGGGTGTCTGGGACCCAGTACTTC. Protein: CASSQLRVSGTQYF.

The CDR3 spells CASSSGLGYEQYV. The CDR3 DNA is TGTGCCAGTAGTTCCGGGCTTGGATACGAGCAGTACGTC. The chain joins TRBV19 to TRBJ2-7; D remains unclear. Germline V gene data show CDR1 as LNHDA and CDR2 as SQIVND (reference sequence). The CDR3 extends over 13 amino acids. V was clipped by 5 bases and J by 4 bases, with 12 bases between them.

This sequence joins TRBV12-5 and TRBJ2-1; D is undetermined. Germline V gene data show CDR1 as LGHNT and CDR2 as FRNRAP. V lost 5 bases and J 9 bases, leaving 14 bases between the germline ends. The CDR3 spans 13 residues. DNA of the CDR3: TGTGCTAGTGGTCCCCAAAATTCCCCTGAGCAGTTCTTC. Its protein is CASGPQNSPEQFF.

The CDR3 sequence: CASSVFTGMNTEAFF. Here the CDR3 DNA reads TGTGCCAGCAGCGTATTTACAGGAATGAACACTGAAGCTTTCTTT. V and J are TRBV9 and TRBJ1-1; D perhaps matches TRBD1 (5 bases). CDR1 and CDR2 (germline): SGDLS, YYNGEE. With 1 base removed from V and 0 bases from J, the gap between germline ends came to 10 bases. The CDR3 extends over 15 amino acids.

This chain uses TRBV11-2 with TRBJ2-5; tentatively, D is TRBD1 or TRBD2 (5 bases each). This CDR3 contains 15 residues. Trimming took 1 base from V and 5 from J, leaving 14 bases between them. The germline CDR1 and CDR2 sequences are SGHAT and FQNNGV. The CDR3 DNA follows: TGTGCCAGCAGCTTAGTCCCCCGGGGCGGGGAGACCCAGTACTTC. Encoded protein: CASSLVPRGGETQYF.

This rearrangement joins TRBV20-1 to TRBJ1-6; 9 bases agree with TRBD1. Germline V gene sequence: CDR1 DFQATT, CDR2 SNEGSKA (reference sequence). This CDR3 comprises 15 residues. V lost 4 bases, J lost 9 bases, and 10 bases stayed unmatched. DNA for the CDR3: TGCAGTGCTACCCAAGAGGACAGGGGAAGTTCACCCCTCCACTTT. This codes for CSATQEDRGSSPLHF.

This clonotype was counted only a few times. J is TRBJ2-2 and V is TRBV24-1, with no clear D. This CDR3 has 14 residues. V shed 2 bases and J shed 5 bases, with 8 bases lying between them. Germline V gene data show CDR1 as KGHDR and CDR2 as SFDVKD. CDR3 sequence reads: CATSDSWGTGELFF. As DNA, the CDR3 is TGTGCCACCAGTGATTCGTGGGGAACCGGGGAGCTGTTTTTT.

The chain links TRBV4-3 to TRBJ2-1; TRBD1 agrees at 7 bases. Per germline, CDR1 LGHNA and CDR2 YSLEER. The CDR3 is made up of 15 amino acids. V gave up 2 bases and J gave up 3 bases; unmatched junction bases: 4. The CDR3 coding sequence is TGCGCCAGCAGCCAACTGGGACAGAACTACAATGAGCAGTTCTTC. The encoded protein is CASSQLGQNYNEQFF.

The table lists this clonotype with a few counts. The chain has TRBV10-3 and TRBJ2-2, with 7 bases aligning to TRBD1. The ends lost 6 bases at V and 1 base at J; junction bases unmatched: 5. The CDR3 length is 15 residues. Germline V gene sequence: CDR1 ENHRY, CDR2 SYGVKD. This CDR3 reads CAIRLRDRNTGELFF. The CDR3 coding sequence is TGTGCCATCAGACTCCGGGACAGGAACACCGGGGAGCTGTTTTTT.

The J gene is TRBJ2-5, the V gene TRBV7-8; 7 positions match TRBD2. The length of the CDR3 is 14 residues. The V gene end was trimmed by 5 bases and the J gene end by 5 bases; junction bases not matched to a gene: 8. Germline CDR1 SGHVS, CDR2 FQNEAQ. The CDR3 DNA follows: TGTGCCAGCAGCCCAGGACTAGGGAGGGAGACCCAGTACTTC. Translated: CASSPGLGRETQYF.

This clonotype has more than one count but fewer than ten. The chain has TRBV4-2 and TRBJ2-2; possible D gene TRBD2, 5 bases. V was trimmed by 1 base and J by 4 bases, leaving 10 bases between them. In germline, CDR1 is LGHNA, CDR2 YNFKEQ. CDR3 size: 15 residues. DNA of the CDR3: TGTGCCAGCAGCCAAGGGGCTAGCCCCACCGGGGAGCTGTTTTTT. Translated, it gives CASSQGASPTGELFF.

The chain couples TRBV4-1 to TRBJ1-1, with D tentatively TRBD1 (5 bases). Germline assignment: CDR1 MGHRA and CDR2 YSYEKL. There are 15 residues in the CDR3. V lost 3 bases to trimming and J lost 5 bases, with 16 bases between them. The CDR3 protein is CASSQRTPKGTEAFF. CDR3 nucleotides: TGCGCCAGCAGCCAGCGGACACCCAAAGGGACTGAAGCTTTCTTT.

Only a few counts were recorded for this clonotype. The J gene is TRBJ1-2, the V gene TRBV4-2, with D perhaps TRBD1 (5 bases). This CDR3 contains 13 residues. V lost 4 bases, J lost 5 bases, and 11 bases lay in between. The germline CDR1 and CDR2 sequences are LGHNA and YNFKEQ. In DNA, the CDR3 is TGTGCCAGCAGCCCCCAGACAGTGTATGGCTACACCTTC. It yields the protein CASSPQTVYGYTF.

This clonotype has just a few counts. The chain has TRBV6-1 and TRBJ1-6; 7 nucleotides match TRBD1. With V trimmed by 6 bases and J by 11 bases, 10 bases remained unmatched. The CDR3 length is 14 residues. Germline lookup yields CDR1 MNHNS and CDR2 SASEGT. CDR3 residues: CASRPAGGSTPLHF. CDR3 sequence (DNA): TGTGCCAGCAGGCCGGCAGGGGGAAGTACACCCCTCCACTTT.

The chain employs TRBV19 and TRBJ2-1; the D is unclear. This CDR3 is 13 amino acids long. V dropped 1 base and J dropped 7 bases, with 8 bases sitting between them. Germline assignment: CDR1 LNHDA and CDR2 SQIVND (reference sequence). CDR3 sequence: CASSIGLRNEQFF. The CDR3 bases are TGTGCCAGTAGTATAGGACTCAGGAATGAGCAGTTCTTC. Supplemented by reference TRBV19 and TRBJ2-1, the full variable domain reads DGGITQSPKYLFRKEGQNVTLSCEQNLNHDAMYWYRQDPGQGLRLIYYSQIVNDFQKGDIAEGYSVSREKKESFPLTVTSAQKNPTAFYLCASSIGLRNEQFFGPGTRLTVL.

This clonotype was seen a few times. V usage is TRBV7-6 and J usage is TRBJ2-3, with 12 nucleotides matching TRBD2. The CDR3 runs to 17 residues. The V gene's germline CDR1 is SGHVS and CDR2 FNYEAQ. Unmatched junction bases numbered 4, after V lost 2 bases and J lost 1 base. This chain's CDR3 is CASSLWTSGDRTDTQYF. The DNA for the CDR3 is TGTGCCAGCAGCTTATGGACTAGCGGGGACCGCACAGATACGCAGTATTTT.

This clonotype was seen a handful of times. CDR3 sequence reads: CATSDALAGGPHEQFF. CDR3 sequence (DNA): TGTGCCACCAGTGATGCCCTAGCGGGGGGGCCACATGAGCAGTTCTTC. The genes are TRBV24-1 and TRBJ2-1, with 12 positions matching TRBD2. The CDR3 is 16 amino acids. Germline CDR1 is KGHDR and CDR2 is SFDVKD. The V gene end was trimmed by 3 bases and the J gene end by 8 bases; junction bases not matched to a gene: 7.

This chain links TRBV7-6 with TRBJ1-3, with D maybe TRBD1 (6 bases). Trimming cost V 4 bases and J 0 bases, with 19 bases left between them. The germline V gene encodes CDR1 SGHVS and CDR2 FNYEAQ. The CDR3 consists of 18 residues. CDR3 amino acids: CASSSRPGQPFSGNTIYF. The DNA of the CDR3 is TGTGCCAGCAGCTCGAGACCAGGACAGCCTTTCTCTGGAAACACCATATATTTT.